This TCR beta chain originates from a study of T-cell reconstitution after alpha-beta-depleted transplantation in children. This clonotype was detected ten times or more. As it was prepared, the TCRbeta library received unique molecular identifiers. TCRdb re-analysed the PCR reads in MiXCR, keeping a single row per CDR3 protein. This table holds over 200,000 distinct CDR3 sequences, roughly 10% found once. Germline loops: CDR1 SGHRS, CDR2 YFSETQ. Trimming removed 3 bases from V and 3 bases from J, with 27 bases in between. The CDR3 runs to 19 residues. This clonotype was sampled from a human donor who donated a stem cell graft to a child with acute lymphoblastic leukemia. This chain uses TRBV5-1 with TRBJ2-5; D is perhaps TRBD1 (6 bases). Material: PBMCs from the stem cell graft donor, obtained from the stem cell graft. This CDR3 is CASSSTTSTGRAGEETQYF. Here the CDR3 DNA reads TGCGCCAGCAGCTCCACTACGAGTACAGGGCGCGCGGGCGAAGAGACCCAGTACTTC. Using reference TRBV5-1 and TRBJ2-5 for the parts outside the CDR3, the full variable domain is KAGVTQTPRYLIKTRGQQVTLSCSPISGHRSVSWYQQTPGQGLQFLFEYFSETQRNKGNFPGRFSGRQFSNSRSEMNVSTLELGDSALYLCASSSTTSTGRAGEETQYFGPGTRLLVL.